These T cell receptor beta chains were read from a single sample in a study of cytomegalovirus exposure and HLA in healthy donors. TCRdb keeps only in-frame clones here, not all; method: immunoSEQ multiplex PCR. Found here are under 200,000 clones, about 80% of them singletons; the top ten hold 1%. Sequences were obtained from PBMCs. These receptors were collected from a woman between 45 and 60 years old in good health and CMV-seropositive. Each CDR3 is given with its conserved first and last residue. D genes are given only for firm matches. Size tells how often a clone was seen (once, few, many) or the class of an expanded clone, and some rows leave it out.

V: TRBV19; J: TRBJ2-7; D: -; size: -; DNA: TGTGCCAGTAGTATAGCTCTCAACGGCAGGACCTACGAGCAGTACTTC; CDR3: CASSIALNGRTYEQYF
V: TRBV4-1; J: TRBJ2-1; D: TRBD2; size: -; DNA: TGCGCCAGCAGCCAGGTATACGGGGGGGCTGTTGAGAAGAATGAGCAGTTCTTC; CDR3: CASSQVYGGAVEKNEQFF
V: TRBV6-5; J: TRBJ1-1; D: -; size: -; DNA: TGTGCCACCCGGGCGGGGGTCGGAAACACTGAAGCTTTCTTT; CDR3: CATRAGVGNTEAFF
V: TRBV6-1; J: TRBJ2-1; D: TRBD2; size: -; DNA: TGTGCCAGCAGTGAAGTGGCTAGCGGTAACAATGAGCAGTTCTTC; CDR3: CASSEVASGNNEQFF
V: TRBV2; J: TRBJ2-4; D: TRBD1; size: -; DNA: TGTGCCAGCAGTGTTTTTAGGGGGCAGGGAGCCAAAAACATTCAGTACTTC; CDR3: CASSVFRGQGAKNIQYF
V: TRBV19; J: TRBJ1-1; D: -; size: few; DNA: TGTGCCAGTAGGGTCGGGAGGGATGAAGCTTTCTTT; CDR3: CASRVGRDEAFF
V: TRBV5-1; J: TRBJ1-2; D: TRBD1; size: once; DNA: TGCGCCAGCAGCCCCCAGGGGGTTAGTGGCTACACCTTC; CDR3: CASSPQGVSGYTF
V: TRBV7-9; J: TRBJ1-5; D: -; size: -; DNA: TGTTCCAGCAGCTCCCAGGCAGGTCAGCCCCAGCATTTT; CDR3: CSSSSQAGQPQHF
V: TRBV28; J: TRBJ1-1; D: -; size: -; DNA: TGTGCCACCTCGGGCAGGGGTGACACTGAAGCTTTCTTT; CDR3: CATSGRGDTEAFF
V: TRBV6-1; J: TRBJ2-5; D: -; size: -; DNA: TGTGCCAGCAGTGCCTTGTTCTTGGAGACCCAGTACTTC; CDR3: CASSALFLETQYF
V: TRBV7-2; J: TRBJ1-1; D: -; size: -; DNA: TGTGCCAGCAGCCCATGGACAGTGAACACTGAAGCTTTCTTT; CDR3: CASSPWTVNTEAFF
V: TRBV10-2; J: TRBJ1-2; D: TRBD1; size: -; DNA: TGCGCCAGCAGGGGGGGGACAGGCTATGGCTACACCTTC; CDR3: CASRGGTGYGYTF
V: TRBV5-1; J: TRBJ1-1; D: -; size: -; DNA: TGCGCCAGCAGCTTGGCTGGGCCGGGGGAAGCTTTCTTT; CDR3: CASSLAGPGEAFF
V: TRBV28; J: TRBJ2-1; D: -; size: -; DNA: TGTGCCAGCAGTTTATCCTTCCGTAATGAGCAGTTCTTC; CDR3: CASSLSFRNEQFF
V: TRBV27; J: TRBJ1-2; D: -; size: -; DNA: TGTGCCAGCAGTCCAGGTTCCGACTATGGCTACACCTTC; CDR3: CASSPGSDYGYTF
V: TRBV7-9; J: TRBJ2-1; D: -; size: -; DNA: TGTGCCAGCAGCTCTGACCGGGACACAAACCTCTACAATGAGCAGTTCTTC; CDR3: CASSSDRDTNLYNEQFF
V: TRBV4-2; J: TRBJ1-6; D: -; size: -; DNA: TGTGCCAGCAGCCAAGGCGGGGAAGGGTCACCCCTCCACTTT; CDR3: CASSQGGEGSPLHF
V: TRBV7-8; J: TRBJ2-7; D: TRBD2; size: -; DNA: TGTGCCAGCAGACCCCGGTTCGGGGGGGCGAACGTTAAGGCCTACGAGCAGTACTTC; CDR3: CASRPRFGGANVKAYEQYF
V: TRBV7-3; J: TRBJ2-5; D: TRBD2; size: few; DNA: TGTGCCAGCAGCTCCTACGGGGGGGAGGAAGAGACCCAGTACTTC; CDR3: CASSSYGGEEETQYF
V: TRBV20-1; J: TRBJ1-2; D: -; size: -; DNA: TGCAGTGCTAAACAGAACTATGGCTACACCTTC; CDR3: CSAKQNYGYTF
V: TRBV7-2; J: TRBJ2-2; D: -; size: -; DNA: TGTGCCAGCAGGCCGAACTCCAGGGCGAACACCGGGGAGCTGTTTTTT; CDR3: CASRPNSRANTGELFF
V: TRBV9; J: TRBJ1-3; D: TRBD1; size: -; DNA: TGTGCCAGCAGCGTAGAGATTTGGACAGGGGGCGCGAGTGGTGGAAACACCATATATTTT; CDR3: CASSVEIWTGGASGGNTIYF
V: TRBV7-2; J: TRBJ2-2; D: -; size: once; DNA: TGTGCCAGCAGCCCTTACTCCCCAAACACCGGGGAGCTGTTTTTT; CDR3: CASSPYSPNTGELFF
V: TRBV28; J: TRBJ1-2; D: -; size: once; DNA: TGTGCCAGCAGTCCCCCGCTAAGCTATGGCTACACCTTC; CDR3: CASSPPLSYGYTF
V: TRBV5-8; J: TRBJ2-1; D: -; size: -; DNA: TGTGCCAGCAGATCACTAACATATGTTGAGCAGTTCTTC; CDR3: CASRSLTYVEQFF
V: TRBV29-1; J: TRBJ1-5; D: TRBD1; size: few; DNA: TGCAGCCCCCGGGGACAGCACAGCAATCAGCCCCAGCATTTT; CDR3: CSPRGQHSNQPQHF
V: TRBV6-5; J: TRBJ2-7; D: -; size: -; DNA: TGTGCCAGCAGATCGACGGGGTTGGTATCCTACGAGCAGTACTTC; CDR3: CASRSTGLVSYEQYF
V: TRBV18; J: TRBJ1-2; D: TRBD1; size: -; DNA: TGTGCCAGCTCACCGGGACAGATTACTAACTATGGCTACACCTTC; CDR3: CASSPGQITNYGYTF
V: TRBV14; J: TRBJ2-7; D: TRBD1; size: few; DNA: TGTGCCAGCAGCCTTAATATCTGGACAGGGGGCCGGCAGTACTTC; CDR3: CASSLNIWTGGRQYF
V: TRBV7-2; J: TRBJ1-5; D: -; size: -; DNA: TGTGCCAGCAGCTTCACCAGAAATCAGCCCCAGCATTTT; CDR3: CASSFTRNQPQHF
V: TRBV9; J: TRBJ2-7; D: TRBD2; size: -; DNA: TGTGCCAGCAGCGTAGCCCTAGCGGGACCCTACGAGCAGTACTTC; CDR3: CASSVALAGPYEQYF
V: TRBV18; J: TRBJ2-1; D: TRBD2; size: once; DNA: TGTGCCAGCTCAAGGCAGCGGGAGGCCTACAATGAGCAGTTCTTC; CDR3: CASSRQREAYNEQFF
V: TRBV6-5; J: TRBJ1-2; D: TRBD1; size: -; DNA: TGTGCCAGCAGTTACTCCGGGACAGGCGAATTGGGCTACACCTTC; CDR3: CASSYSGTGELGYTF
V: TRBV4-2; J: TRBJ2-3; D: TRBD2; size: -; DNA: TGTGCCAGCAGCCAAGTTTCGGGGGGGGCCGGCACAGATACGCAGTATTTT; CDR3: CASSQVSGGAGTDTQYF
V: TRBV6-1; J: TRBJ1-1; D: TRBD1; size: -; DNA: TGTGCCACAAGGGACACAGGGGGAATAAACACTGAAGCTTTCTTT; CDR3: CATRDTGGINTEAFF
V: TRBV7-2; J: TRBJ2-5; D: -; size: -; DNA: TGTGCCAGCAGCCGCCCTGCGGGGCTAAGGTACCAAGAGACCCAGTACTTC; CDR3: CASSRPAGLRYQETQYF
V: TRBV7-9; J: TRBJ2-1; D: TRBD2; size: -; DNA: TGTTCCAGCAGCTTAGGGACTATACGGGAAGATGAGCAGTTCTTC; CDR3: CSSSLGTIREDEQFF
V: TRBV5-1; J: TRBJ1-1; D: -; size: -; DNA: TGCGCCAGCAGCTCCGGGGGAGGCACTGAAGCTTTCTTT; CDR3: CASSSGGGTEAFF
V: TRBV18; J: TRBJ1-1; D: TRBD1; size: -; DNA: TGTGCCAGCTTCATGGACAGGGGGCCGAACACTGAAGCTTTCTTT; CDR3: CASFMDRGPNTEAFF
V: TRBV28; J: TRBJ1-5; D: -; size: -; DNA: TGTGCCAGCAGTTCCCCTTGGCCATCAAGCAATCAGCCCCAGCATTTT; CDR3: CASSSPWPSSNQPQHF
V: TRBV7-2; J: TRBJ1-2; D: -; size: -; DNA: TGTGCCAGCAGCTACCACTCACAGGTCGGCTACACCTTC; CDR3: CASSYHSQVGYTF
V: TRBV9; J: TRBJ2-2; D: -; size: -; DNA: TGTGCCAGCAGCACCACCCCCTCCCTAGCCGGGGAGCTGTTTTTT; CDR3: CASSTTPSLAGELFF
V: TRBV11-1; J: TRBJ2-2; D: TRBD1; size: once; DNA: TGTGCCAGCAGCCCAAGGGGACAGGGCGCGAACACCGGGGAGCTGTTTTTT; CDR3: CASSPRGQGANTGELFF
V: TRBV19; J: TRBJ2-1; D: -; size: -; DNA: TGTGCCAGTAGTCTCGGCCGGAGGGCCCCGGGGGCCTACAATGAGCAGTTCTTC; CDR3: CASSLGRRAPGAYNEQFF
V: TRBV9; J: TRBJ2-3; D: -; size: -; DNA: TGTGCCAGCAGCGTAGGGCGCGGGTGGGATACGCAGTATTTT; CDR3: CASSVGRGWDTQYF
V: TRBV2; J: TRBJ2-5; D: -; size: -; DNA: TGTGCCAGCAGGCACGACTCTCAAGAGACCCAGTACTTC; CDR3: CASRHDSQETQYF
V: TRBV27; J: TRBJ2-7; D: -; size: -; DNA: TGTGCCAGCAGTTTATCCCGCACCCGCGAGCAGTACTTC; CDR3: CASSLSRTREQYF
V: TRBV9; J: TRBJ1-4; D: -; size: -; DNA: TGTGCCAGCAGCGTAGAAGGCAGGGCGGATGAAAAACTGTTTTTT; CDR3: CASSVEGRADEKLFF
V: TRBV5-1; J: TRBJ1-2; D: TRBD1; size: -; DNA: TGCGCCAGCAGCCCAGGACAGGGGGCGGTCTATGGCTACACCTTC; CDR3: CASSPGQGAVYGYTF
V: TRBV6-5; J: TRBJ2-2; D: -; size: -; DNA: TGTGCCAGCAGTTACCGGGACACTGCTACCGGGGAGCTGTTTTTT; CDR3: CASSYRDTATGELFF
V: TRBV28; J: TRBJ2-1; D: TRBD2; size: -; DNA: TGTGCCAGCAGTCCAGCGGGAGCCTCATACAATGAGCAGTTCTTC; CDR3: CASSPAGASYNEQFF
V: TRBV7-2; J: TRBJ2-5; D: -; size: -; DNA: TGTGCCAGCAGCTCATCTTCGGGGACCCAGTACTTC; CDR3: CASSSSSGTQYF
V: TRBV21-1; J: TRBJ2-4; D: -; size: -; DNA: TGTGCCAGCAGCCCCCGGGGTTTTAGTCTAGCCAAAAACATTCAGTACTTC; CDR3: CASSPRGFSLAKNIQYF
V: TRBV5-6; J: TRBJ2-4; D: -; size: few; DNA: TGTGCCAGCAGCATAAGTAGCCAGGGAAACATTCAGTACTTC; CDR3: CASSISSQGNIQYF
V: TRBV28; J: TRBJ2-7; D: TRBD1; size: -; DNA: TGTGCCAGCAGTAGGGGACAGGGCATAATCTACGAGCAGTACTTC; CDR3: CASSRGQGIIYEQYF
V: TRBV28; J: TRBJ2-5; D: -; size: -; DNA: TGTGCCAGCAGTACACGAATGGAAGAGACCCAGTACTTC; CDR3: CASSTRMEETQYF
V: TRBV5-5; J: TRBJ2-7; D: TRBD1; size: -; DNA: TGTGCCAGCAGCTTTCCACCCCTCGGACAGGGCACGAACGAGCAGTACTTC; CDR3: CASSFPPLGQGTNEQYF